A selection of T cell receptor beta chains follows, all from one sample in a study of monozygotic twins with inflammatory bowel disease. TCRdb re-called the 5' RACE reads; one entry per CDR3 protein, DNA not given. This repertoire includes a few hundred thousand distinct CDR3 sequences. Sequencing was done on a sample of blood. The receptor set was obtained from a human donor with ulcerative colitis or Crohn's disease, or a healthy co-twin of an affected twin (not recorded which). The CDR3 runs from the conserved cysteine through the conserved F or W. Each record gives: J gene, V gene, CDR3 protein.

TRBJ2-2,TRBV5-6,CASSLSRPGELFF
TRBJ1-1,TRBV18,CASSLRQGPEAFF
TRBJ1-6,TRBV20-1,CSTQAHTQAYNSPLHF
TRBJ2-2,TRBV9,CASSVEGSSYTGELFF
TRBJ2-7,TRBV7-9,CASSSSGGRNEQYF
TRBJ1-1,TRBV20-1,CSAPLLGNTEAFF
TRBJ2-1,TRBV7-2,CASSLGVKQFF
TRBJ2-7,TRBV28,CASSSGSLLLAGAWEQYF
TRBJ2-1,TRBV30,CAWRGWGRPEQFF
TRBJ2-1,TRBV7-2,CASSLWDRGNEQFF
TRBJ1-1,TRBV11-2,CASSPEGLGTEAFF
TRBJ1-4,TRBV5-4,CASSSRQGNEKLFF
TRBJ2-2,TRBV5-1,CASSLDASGELFF
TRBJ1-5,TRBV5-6,CASSSGPSSNQPQHF
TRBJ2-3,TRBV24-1,CATSDSGHRVADTQYF
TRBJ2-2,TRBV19,CASRSQGFRGTGELFF
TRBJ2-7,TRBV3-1,CASSQSGEGDEQYF
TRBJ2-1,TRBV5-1,CASSPGTSGGNEQFF
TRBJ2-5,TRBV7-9,CASSRLVGETQYF
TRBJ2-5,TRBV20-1,CSVDGGDQETQYF
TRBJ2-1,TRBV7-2,CASSPQGMAYNEQFF
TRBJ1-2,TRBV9,CASSPDRGPYGFTF
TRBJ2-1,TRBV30,CAWTAYRDQQFF
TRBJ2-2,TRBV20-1,CSATRTARENTGELFF
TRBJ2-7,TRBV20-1,CSASKGSATYEQYF
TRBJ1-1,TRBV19,CASKVGGTRTEAFF
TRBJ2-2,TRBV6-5,CASSYFRTGTTRAGELFF
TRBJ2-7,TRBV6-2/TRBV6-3,CASSPLAKFSLNSYEQYF
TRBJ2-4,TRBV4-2,CASSQEASTAGGPSYF
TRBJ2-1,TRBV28,CACKGDWVEQFF
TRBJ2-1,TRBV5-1,CASSSSGYEQFF
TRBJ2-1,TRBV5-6,CASSFRGGQYNEQFF
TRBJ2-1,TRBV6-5,CASSYRWLAGGGNEQFF
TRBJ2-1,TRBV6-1,CASSEGPALSEQFF
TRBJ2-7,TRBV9,CASSVEPGTGGSYEQYF
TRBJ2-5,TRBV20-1,CSALPAGTREETQYF
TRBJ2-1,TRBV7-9,CASSFPGSGNEQFF
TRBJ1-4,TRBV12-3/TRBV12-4,CASSLGGRSNNEKLFF
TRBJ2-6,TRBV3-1,CASSPTNGFSAGANVLTF
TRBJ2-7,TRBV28,CASSSDRDSHF
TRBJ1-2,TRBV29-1,CSVEDPTEWYGYTF
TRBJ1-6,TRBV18,CAGSPRQGENSPLHF
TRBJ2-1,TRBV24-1,CATGQYNEQFF
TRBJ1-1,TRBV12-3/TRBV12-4,CASSPIRDTPSTEAFF
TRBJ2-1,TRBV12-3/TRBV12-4,CASNERYNEQFF
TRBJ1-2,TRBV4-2,CASSQDRDRDGGYTF
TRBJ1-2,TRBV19,CAIGGFYGYTF
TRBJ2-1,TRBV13,CASSPEGLAALDNEQFF
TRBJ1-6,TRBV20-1,CSARPARDSYNSPLHF
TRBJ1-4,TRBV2,CASSESGQTGLTNEKLFF
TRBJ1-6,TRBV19,CASNEGFYNSPLHF
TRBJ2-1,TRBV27,CASSLETGTGDNEQFF
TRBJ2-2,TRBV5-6,CASSSTASGSFTGELFF
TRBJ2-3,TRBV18,CASSPLRTSVPQYF
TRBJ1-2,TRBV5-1,CASSTRDRGYYTF
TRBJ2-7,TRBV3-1,CASSQLSYEQYF
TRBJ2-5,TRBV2,CASNRDSQETQYF